This entry lists 2 T cell receptor beta chains sequenced from one sample in a study of T cell responses to AZD1222 COVID-19 vaccine. Repertoires were generated with immunoSEQ multiplex PCR, while TCRdb's copy carries only in-frame clones and drops some. The sample consists of over 150,000 clones, around nine tenths of them appearing once. The sequencing here drew on peripheral blood, taken on day 0 of AZD1222 vaccination. Source of these receptors: an adult in good health.

CDR3: CASANRQVSANTEAFF. DNA for the CDR3: TGTGCCAGCGCCAATCGACAGGTTTCCGCCAACACTGAAGCTTTCTTT. This chain joins TRBV5-4 and TRBJ1-1; the D gene is possibly TRBD1 (6 bases). The CDR3 loop spans 16 amino acids. The V and J ends lost 7 bases and 2 bases respectively, with 21 bases between them. In germline, CDR1 is SGHNT, CDR2 YYREEE (reference sequence).

The V gene is TRBV2, the J gene TRBJ2-7; 14 bases fit TRBD2. V shed 6 bases, J shed 7 bases, and the junction held 11 bases outside the gene matches. The CDR3 runs to 16 residues. Germline CDR1 is SNHLY and CDR2 is FYNNEI. The CDR3 protein is CASRPGTSGSRGEQYF. In nucleotides, the CDR3 is TGTGCCAGCAGACCCGGGACTAGCGGGAGTCGTGGGGAGCAGTACTTC.